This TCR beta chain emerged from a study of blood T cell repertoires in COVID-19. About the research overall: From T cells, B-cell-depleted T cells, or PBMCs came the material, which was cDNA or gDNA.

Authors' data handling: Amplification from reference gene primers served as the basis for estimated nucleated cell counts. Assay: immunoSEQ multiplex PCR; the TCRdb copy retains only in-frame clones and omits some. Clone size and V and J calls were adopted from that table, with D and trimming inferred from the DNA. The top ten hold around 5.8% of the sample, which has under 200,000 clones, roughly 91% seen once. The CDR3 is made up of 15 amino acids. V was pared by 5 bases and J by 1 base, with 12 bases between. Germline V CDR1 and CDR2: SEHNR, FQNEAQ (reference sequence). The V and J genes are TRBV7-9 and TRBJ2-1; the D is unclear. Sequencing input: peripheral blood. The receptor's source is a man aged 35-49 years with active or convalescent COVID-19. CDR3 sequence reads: CASSPYPVSYNEQFF. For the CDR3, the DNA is TGTGCCAGCAGCCCGTACCCGGTATCCTACAATGAGCAGTTCTTC.